The clone carrying this T cell receptor (beta chain) has a handful of counts. Its antigen is currently unknown. This sample is drawn from a study of blood T cells in healthy people across ages. Whole-study results and caveats: Donor CMV status was unknown, possibly confounding expanded clonotype changes.

It was with a sample-barcoded 5' primer and a J-beta primer mix that a second PCR of roughly 7 to 12 cycles was run. TCRdb ran MiXCR on the 5' RACE reads and lists one entry per CDR3 protein. This sample has 1.5 million to 2 million distinct CDR3 sequences; around 35% occur once, and the top ten carry about 11%. Investigators took ten milliliters of peripheral blood from every donor. Trimming removed 7 bases at V and 4 bases at J, with 20 bases between. This CDR3 spans 16 amino acids. Germline CDR1 SEHNR, CDR2 FQNEAQ (reference sequence). The chain recombines TRBV7-9 with TRBJ2-1; D possibly corresponds to TRBD2 (6 bases). Sequenced: blood. The TCR originated in a woman in her thirties in good health. This CDR3 is CASTPAGGQSYNEQFF. CDR3 nucleotides: TGTGCCAGCACCCCCGCCGGGGGTCAGAGTTACAATGAGCAGTTCTTC.